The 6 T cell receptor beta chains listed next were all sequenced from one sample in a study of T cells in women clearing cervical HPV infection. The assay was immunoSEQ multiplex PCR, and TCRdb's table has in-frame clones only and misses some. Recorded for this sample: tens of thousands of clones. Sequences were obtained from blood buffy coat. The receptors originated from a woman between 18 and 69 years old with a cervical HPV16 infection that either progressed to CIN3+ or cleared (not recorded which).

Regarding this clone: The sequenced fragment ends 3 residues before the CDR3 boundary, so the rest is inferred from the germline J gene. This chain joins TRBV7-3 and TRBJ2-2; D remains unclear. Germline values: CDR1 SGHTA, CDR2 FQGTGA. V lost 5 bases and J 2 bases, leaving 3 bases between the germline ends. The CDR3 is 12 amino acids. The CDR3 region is CASSPNTGELFF. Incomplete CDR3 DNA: TGTGCCAGCAGCCCTAACACCGGGGAG. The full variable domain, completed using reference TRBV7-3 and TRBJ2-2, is GAGVSQTPSNKVTEKGKYVELRCDPISGHTALYWYRQSLGQGPEFLIYFQGTGAADDSGLPNDRFFAVRPEGSVSTLKIQRTERGDSAVYLCASSPNTGELFFGEGSRLTVL.

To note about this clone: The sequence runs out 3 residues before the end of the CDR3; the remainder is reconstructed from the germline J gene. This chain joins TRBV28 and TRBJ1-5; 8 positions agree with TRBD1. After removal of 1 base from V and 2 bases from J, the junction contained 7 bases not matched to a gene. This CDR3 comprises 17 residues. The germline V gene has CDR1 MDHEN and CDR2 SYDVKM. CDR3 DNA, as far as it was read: TGTGCCAGCAGTTTATTTGACAGGGGAATGGGCAATCAGCCC. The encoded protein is CASSLFDRGMGNQP. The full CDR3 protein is CASSLFDRGMGNQPQHF.

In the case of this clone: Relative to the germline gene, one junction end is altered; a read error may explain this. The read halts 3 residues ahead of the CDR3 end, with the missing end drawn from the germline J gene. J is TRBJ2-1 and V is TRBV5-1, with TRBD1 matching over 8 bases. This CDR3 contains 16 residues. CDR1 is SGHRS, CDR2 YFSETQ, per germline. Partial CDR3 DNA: TGCGCCAGTAGCTGGACCGGGACAGGAAATTACAATGAG. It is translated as CASSWTGTGNYNE. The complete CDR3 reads CASSWTGTGNYNEQFF.

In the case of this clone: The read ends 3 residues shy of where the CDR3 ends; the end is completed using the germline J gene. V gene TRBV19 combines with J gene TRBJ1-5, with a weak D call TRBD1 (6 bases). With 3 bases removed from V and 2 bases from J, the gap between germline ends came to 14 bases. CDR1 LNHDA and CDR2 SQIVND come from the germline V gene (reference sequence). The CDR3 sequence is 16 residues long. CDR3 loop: CASSIVTGVGNQPQHF. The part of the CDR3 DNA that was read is TGTGCCAGTAGTATTGTGACAGGCGTGGGCAATCAGCCC.

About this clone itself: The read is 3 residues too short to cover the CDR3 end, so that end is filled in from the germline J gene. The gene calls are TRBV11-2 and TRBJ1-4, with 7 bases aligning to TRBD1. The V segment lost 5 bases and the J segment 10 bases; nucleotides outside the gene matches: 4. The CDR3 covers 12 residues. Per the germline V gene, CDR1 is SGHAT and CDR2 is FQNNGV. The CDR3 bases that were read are TGTGCCAGCAGCCGTGGACAGGCAAAA. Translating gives CASSRGQAK. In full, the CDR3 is CASSRGQAKLFF.

The CDR3 loop reads CASSLGQLNNEQFF. The CDR3 DNA, read in part, is TGTGCCAGCAGCTTGGGACAGCTGAACAATGAG. The J gene is TRBJ2-1, the V gene TRBV5-4, with D possibly TRBD1 on 5 matching bases. The read is 3 residues too short to cover the CDR3 end, so that end is filled in from the germline J gene. This CDR3 has 14 residues. Germline V gene sequence: CDR1 SGHNT, CDR2 YYREEE (reference sequence). V lost 0 bases and J 5 bases, leaving 9 bases between the germline ends.